This T cell receptor (beta chain) was identified in a study of blood T cell repertoires in COVID-19. About the study: T cells, B-cell-depleted T cells, or PBMCs provided the cDNA or gDNA that served as material.

Germline CDR1 is KGHSH and CDR2 is LQKENI. The J segment lost 6 bases and the V segment lost 3 bases, leaving 5 bases of the junction unmatched. CDR3 length equals 15 residues. Study processing details: Amplification from reference gene primers served as the basis for estimated nucleated cell counts. The method was immunoSEQ multiplex PCR; TCRdb's version includes in-frame clones alone and lacks a portion of them. The DNA was the basis for D and trimming; V, J and clone size are from that table. In the table there are some 150,000 clones, roughly 81% of which are singletons. This receptor was obtained from a man in his forties with acute or convalescent COVID-19. The V and J genes are TRBV18 and TRBJ1-4, with 9 bases matching TRBD1. The sample was peripheral blood. The CDR3 bases are TGTGCCAGCTCACCCGCCGGGACAGGGTATGAAAAACTGTTTTTT. Amino acid sequence: CASSPAGTGYEKLFF.